Described below is a single T cell receptor (beta chain) sequence and its context. Germline CDR1 reads SGHNT; CDR2 reads YYREEE (reference sequence). The CDR3 is 14 amino acids. The V and J ends lost 5 bases and 4 bases respectively, with 16 bases between them. Data came from immunoSEQ multiplex PCR; TCRdb stores just in-frame clones and leaves some out. The sample includes about 220,000 clones, around 82% of them seen just once. The data originate from a study of blood T cell repertoires in COVID-19. Sequencing was performed on peripheral blood. This chain links TRBV5-4 with TRBJ2-7; D is perhaps TRBD2 (7 bases). The clonotype was recovered from a woman aged 80 or older with acute or convalescent COVID-19. CDR3 in DNA: TGTGCCAGCAGAACTTGGGGGGGCAGGTACGAGCAGTACTTC. Amino acid sequence: CASRTWGGRYEQYF.